The rows below give T cell receptor beta chains drawn from one sample of a study of OX40 agonist ivuxolimab in advanced cancers. Sequencing used immunoSEQ multiplex PCR; TCRdb keeps in-frame clones, though not all of them. The sample carries more than 45,000 clones, approximately 78% recorded once. The sample in question was CD4+ or CD8+ T cells sorted from blood, obtained in a trial of the OX40 agonist ivuxolimab. Source of these receptors: an adult with an advanced solid tumor such as melanoma, head and neck, liver or kidney cancer. Both conserved end residues are part of each CDR3. The order of the fields is D gene, V gene, clone size, J gene, CDR3 DNA, CDR3 protein. A D gene is named only where the DNA matches it firmly. Some rows mark clone size as missing; the rest say once, few, many or name a class of expanded clone.

D gene: NA
V gene: TRBV5-6
clone size: NA
J gene: TRBJ1-3
CDR3 DNA: TGTGCCAGCAGCTTGGGCAATGATCGAAACACCATATATTTT
CDR3 protein: CASSLGNDRNTIYF

D gene: NA
V gene: TRBV7-2
clone size: NA
J gene: TRBJ2-7
CDR3 DNA: TGTGCCAGCAGCTTAGCGGGCACTTACGAGCAGTACTTC
CDR3 protein: CASSLAGTYEQYF

D gene: TRBD1
V gene: TRBV6-6
clone size: NA
J gene: TRBJ1-1
CDR3 DNA: TGTGCCAGCAGCTCGGGACAGGGGTACACTGAAGCTTTCTTT
CDR3 protein: CASSSGQGYTEAFF

D gene: NA
V gene: TRBV7-2
clone size: NA
J gene: TRBJ1-2
CDR3 DNA: TGTGCCAGCAGCTTAGATTGGTCAGGGAATTATGGCTACACCTTC
CDR3 protein: CASSLDWSGNYGYTF

D gene: TRBD1
V gene: TRBV7-8
clone size: NA
J gene: TRBJ1-3
CDR3 DNA: TGTGCCAGCAGCCCAGGACAGGGAAGAAACACCATATATTTT
CDR3 protein: CASSPGQGRNTIYF

D gene: TRBD2
V gene: TRBV28
clone size: NA
J gene: TRBJ2-5
CDR3 DNA: TGTGCCAGCATAGTTAGCGGGGGTCAAGAGACCCAGTACTTC
CDR3 protein: CASIVSGGQETQYF

D gene: TRBD1
V gene: TRBV6-5
clone size: NA
J gene: TRBJ1-2
CDR3 DNA: TGTGCCAGCAGTAGGGGACAGGTTACAATTTATGGCTACACCTTC
CDR3 protein: CASSRGQVTIYGYTF

D gene: NA
V gene: TRBV11-2
clone size: NA
J gene: TRBJ2-3
CDR3 DNA: TGTGCCAGCAGCTTAGATGGGGACAGCACAGATACGCAGTATTTT
CDR3 protein: CASSLDGDSTDTQYF

D gene: NA
V gene: TRBV10-3
clone size: NA
J gene: TRBJ2-7
CDR3 DNA: TGTGCCATCAGTGGAGGGGGGAGGCGGGCCTACGAGCAGTACTTC
CDR3 protein: CAISGGGRRAYEQYF

D gene: TRBD2
V gene: TRBV6-4
clone size: NA
J gene: TRBJ2-1
CDR3 DNA: TGTGCCAGCAGTGCGAGCGGGGGGGCCAATGAGCAGTTCTTC
CDR3 protein: CASSASGGANEQFF

D gene: NA
V gene: TRBV18
clone size: NA
J gene: TRBJ2-6
CDR3 DNA: TGTGCCAGCCATCAGGCGGGCTCTGGGGCCAACGTCCTGACTTTC
CDR3 protein: CASHQAGSGANVLTF

D gene: NA
V gene: TRBV9
clone size: few
J gene: TRBJ2-2
CDR3 DNA: TGTGCCAGCAGCGTAGACGGAAAGGTGGGGGAGCTGTTTTTT
CDR3 protein: CASSVDGKVGELFF

D gene: TRBD1
V gene: TRBV2
clone size: NA
J gene: TRBJ2-4
CDR3 DNA: TGTGCCAGCAGTGAACGGGGGACAGGGGTAGCCAAAAACATTCAGTACTTC
CDR3 protein: CASSERGTGVAKNIQYF

D gene: TRBD1
V gene: TRBV18
clone size: NA
J gene: TRBJ1-4
CDR3 DNA: TGTGCCAGCTCCGCAGGACTTACAGGGGTGGCCACTAATGAAAAACTGTTTTTT
CDR3 protein: CASSAGLTGVATNEKLFF

D gene: TRBD2
V gene: TRBV6-4
clone size: NA
J gene: TRBJ2-2
CDR3 DNA: TGTGCCAGCAGTGGAACTAGCGGCTACACCGGGGAGCTGTTTTTT
CDR3 protein: CASSGTSGYTGELFF

D gene: NA
V gene: TRBV13
clone size: NA
J gene: TRBJ2-7
CDR3 DNA: TGTGCCAGCAGCTTAGGTCGGTTCTACGAGCAGTACTTC
CDR3 protein: CASSLGRFYEQYF

D gene: NA
V gene: TRBV12-2
clone size: once
J gene: TRBJ2-7
CDR3 DNA: TGTGCAAGTCGCTTACTTAGCGGGGGCGAAACCTACGAGCAGTACTTC
CDR3 protein: CASRLLSGGETYEQYF

D gene: NA
V gene: TRBV6-1
clone size: NA
J gene: TRBJ2-2
CDR3 DNA: TGTGCCAGCAGTGAACAGGGGACGGCCGGGGAGCTGTTTTTT
CDR3 protein: CASSEQGTAGELFF

D gene: NA
V gene: TRBV13
clone size: NA
J gene: TRBJ2-7
CDR3 DNA: TGTGCCAGCAGCTTCCTCCGGGACAAGGCGGCCCACGAGCAGTACTTC
CDR3 protein: CASSFLRDKAAHEQYF

D gene: NA
V gene: TRBV5-4
clone size: NA
J gene: TRBJ2-7
CDR3 DNA: TGTGCCAGCGCGCCCCGGGACCGATTCTACGAGCAGTACTTC
CDR3 protein: CASAPRDRFYEQYF

D gene: NA
V gene: TRBV5-6
clone size: NA
J gene: TRBJ2-5
CDR3 DNA: TGTGCCAGCAGCTTCCGGGGCCAGGGTGCAGAGACCCAGTACTTC
CDR3 protein: CASSFRGQGAETQYF

D gene: TRBD2
V gene: TRBV11-3
clone size: once
J gene: TRBJ2-1
CDR3 DNA: TGTGCCAGCAGCAACCCCGGGACTAGCGCCGGTTGGTACAATGAGCAGTTCTTC
CDR3 protein: CASSNPGTSAGWYNEQFF

D gene: TRBD1
V gene: TRBV5-1
clone size: few
J gene: TRBJ1-2
CDR3 DNA: TGCGCCAGCAGCCTCGGGACAGGGGGAAATGGCTACACCTTC
CDR3 protein: CASSLGTGGNGYTF

D gene: NA
V gene: TRBV16
clone size: NA
J gene: TRBJ1-5
CDR3 DNA: TGTGCCAGCAGCCAATCGGAGACAGTCAGCAATCAGCCCCAGCATTTT
CDR3 protein: CASSQSETVSNQPQHF

D gene: NA
V gene: TRBV29-1
clone size: once
J gene: TRBJ2-3
CDR3 DNA: TGCAGCGTTGAGCTCTTAGATACGCAGTATTTT
CDR3 protein: CSVELLDTQYF

D gene: NA
V gene: TRBV15
clone size: few
J gene: TRBJ1-1
CDR3 DNA: TGTGCCACCAGCCTCAGAGGGAGGCCCACTGAAGCTTTCTTT
CDR3 protein: CATSLRGRPTEAFF

D gene: NA
V gene: TRBV5-6
clone size: NA
J gene: TRBJ1-2
CDR3 DNA: TGTGCCAGCAGCTCCTCGGGGGAGGGCTATGGCTACACCTTC
CDR3 protein: CASSSSGEGYGYTF

D gene: TRBD2
V gene: TRBV14
clone size: NA
J gene: TRBJ2-3
CDR3 DNA: TGTGCCAGCAGCCAAATCCCCTTTGGCGGGGGGTCCCCAGATACGCAGTATTTT
CDR3 protein: CASSQIPFGGGSPDTQYF

D gene: NA
V gene: TRBV9
clone size: once
J gene: TRBJ2-5
CDR3 DNA: TGTGCCAGCAGCTCGGGACAACTACATTTCGAGGAGACCCAGTACTTC
CDR3 protein: CASSSGQLHFEETQYF

D gene: NA
V gene: TRBV5-1
clone size: once
J gene: TRBJ2-5
CDR3 DNA: TGCGCCAGTCACCGCCGGGAAGAGACCCAGTACTTC
CDR3 protein: CASHRREETQYF

D gene: TRBD1
V gene: TRBV6-5
clone size: once
J gene: TRBJ2-7
CDR3 DNA: TGTGCCAGCAGACAGGACAGGGGCCTTGGGGAGCAGTACTTC
CDR3 protein: CASRQDRGLGEQYF

D gene: NA
V gene: TRBV28
clone size: once
J gene: TRBJ1-5
CDR3 DNA: TGTGCCAGCAACGGAGCGGGTGGGCTTGTGGCCCAGCATTTT
CDR3 protein: CASNGAGGLVAQHF

D gene: NA
V gene: TRBV13
clone size: NA
J gene: TRBJ1-3
CDR3 DNA: TGTGCCAGCAGCCCCACTCGGGGCGTTCTGGCGGGAAACACCATATATTTT
CDR3 protein: CASSPTRGVLAGNTIYF

D gene: NA
V gene: TRBV27
clone size: NA
J gene: TRBJ2-2
CDR3 DNA: TGTGCCAGTTCCGGAACTACGAACACCGGGGAGCTGTTTTTT
CDR3 protein: CASSGTTNTGELFF

D gene: NA
V gene: TRBV28
clone size: NA
J gene: TRBJ1-1
CDR3 DNA: TGTGCCAGCAGTTTTGGAGGGTCATACACTGAAGCTTTCTTT
CDR3 protein: CASSFGGSYTEAFF

D gene: NA
V gene: TRBV18
clone size: NA
J gene: TRBJ2-5
CDR3 DNA: TGTGCCAGCTCACCTCCCGTGTTTTTCGAGAAACAAGAGACCCAGTACTTC
CDR3 protein: CASSPPVFFEKQETQYF

D gene: TRBD2
V gene: TRBV6-6
clone size: NA
J gene: TRBJ2-3
CDR3 DNA: TGTGCCAGCACCGACAGAAGCGGGGTATTTTCAGATACGCAGTATTTT
CDR3 protein: CASTDRSGVFSDTQYF

D gene: NA
V gene: TRBV6-5
clone size: NA
J gene: TRBJ2-2
CDR3 DNA: TGTGCCAGCAGTTACTCCCAGCTTACCCCCACCGGGGAGCTGTTTTTT
CDR3 protein: CASSYSQLTPTGELFF

D gene: TRBD1
V gene: TRBV27
clone size: NA
J gene: TRBJ2-7
CDR3 DNA: TGTGCCAGCAGTCGGACAGGGTCCTACGAGCAGTACTTC
CDR3 protein: CASSRTGSYEQYF

D gene: NA
V gene: TRBV19
clone size: NA
J gene: TRBJ1-6
CDR3 DNA: TGTGCCAGTACAGCGCGCGAGGTCTATAATTCACCCCTCCACTTT
CDR3 protein: CASTAREVYNSPLHF

D gene: NA
V gene: TRBV6-6
clone size: few
J gene: TRBJ2-2
CDR3 DNA: TGTGCCAGCAGCAGTTCCGGGGAGCTGTTTTTT
CDR3 protein: CASSSSGELFF

D gene: TRBD1
V gene: TRBV19
clone size: NA
J gene: TRBJ1-5
CDR3 DNA: TGTGCCAGTAGTAGGGGACAGGGGGTGGAACAGCCCCAGCATTTT
CDR3 protein: CASSRGQGVEQPQHF

D gene: NA
V gene: TRBV28
clone size: NA
J gene: TRBJ2-2
CDR3 DNA: TGTGCCAGCAGTTTTGGAGGGGCGCGGGAGCTGTTTTTT
CDR3 protein: CASSFGGARELFF

D gene: NA
V gene: TRBV2
clone size: NA
J gene: TRBJ1-2
CDR3 DNA: TGTGCCACTTCAAAGGACTTTAACTATGGCTACACCTTC
CDR3 protein: CATSKDFNYGYTF

D gene: NA
V gene: TRBV6-6
clone size: once
J gene: TRBJ1-2
CDR3 DNA: TGTGCCAGCAGTTACGCCGACAACTATGGCTACACCTTC
CDR3 protein: CASSYADNYGYTF

D gene: NA
V gene: TRBV4-2
clone size: NA
J gene: TRBJ2-7
CDR3 DNA: TGTGCCAGCAGCCAAGACGCGGGCTCAATCTACGAGCAGTACTTC
CDR3 protein: CASSQDAGSIYEQYF

D gene: NA
V gene: TRBV6-5
clone size: NA
J gene: TRBJ2-2
CDR3 DNA: TGTGCCAGCAGTTACTCTGTAGGGGAGCTGTTTTTT
CDR3 protein: CASSYSVGELFF

D gene: TRBD2
V gene: TRBV5-4
clone size: NA
J gene: TRBJ2-7
CDR3 DNA: TGTGCCAGCAGCTTGGCAGCGGGGGGGGGCTACGAGCAGTACTTC
CDR3 protein: CASSLAAGGGYEQYF